The rows below give T cell receptor beta chains drawn from one sample of a study of shared clonotypes between healthy human individuals. Data came from immunoSEQ multiplex PCR; TCRdb stores just in-frame clones and leaves some out. The data hold 2,100,000 or so clones, with around 95% observed a single time. The source material was naive CD4+ T cells sorted from blood. These receptors all come from a man younger than 35 in good health. CDR3s include the opening cysteine and the closing phenylalanine or tryptophan. The D gene is left open where the match is weak. Expanded clones are given a class, and other clones once, few, many or no size at all.

TRBV18,-,once,TRBJ1-3,CASSPPRGSGNTIYF,TGTGCCAGCTCACCACCGAGGGGATCTGGAAACACCATATATTTT
TRBV6-6,-,-,TRBJ1-2,CASSYQQAHYGYTF,TGTGCCAGCAGTTACCAACAAGCCCACTATGGCTACACCTTC
TRBV7-8,-,-,TRBJ1-1,CASSRAGTLTEAFF,TGTGCCAGCAGCAGAGCCGGGACGCTCACTGAAGCTTTCTTT
TRBV9,TRBD1,few,TRBJ1-6,CASSTLTGGNSPLHF,TGTGCCAGCAGCACCTTGACAGGGGGCAATTCACCCCTCCACTTT
TRBV11-2,-,-,TRBJ2-7,CASSLEGGGAEQYF,TGTGCCAGCAGCTTAGAGGGTGGGGGGGCCGAGCAGTACTTC
TRBV18,-,-,TRBJ1-1,CASSPALTVLGEAFF,TGTGCCAGCTCACCAGCGCTGACGGTACTAGGCGAAGCTTTCTTT
TRBV9,TRBD1,-,TRBJ1-4,CASSPLSGTGVEKLFF,TGTGCCAGCAGCCCCCTGAGCGGGACAGGGGTCGAAAAACTGTTTTTT
TRBV29-1,TRBD2,-,TRBJ2-7,CSVDTLAGHRSYEQYF,TGCAGCGTTGACACTCTAGCGGGCCACCGCTCCTACGAGCAGTACTTC
TRBV28,-,-,TRBJ1-3,CASDSSGTSGNTIYF,TGTGCCAGCGACAGTTCAGGGACTTCTGGAAACACCATATATTTT
TRBV19,-,once,TRBJ2-2,CASSFAGELFF,TGTGCCAGTAGTTTTGCCGGGGAGCTGTTTTTT
TRBV6-1,TRBD2,-,TRBJ2-7,CASTTESGGNYEQYF,TGTGCCAGCACGACGGAAAGCGGGGGGAACTACGAGCAGTACTTC
TRBV12-5,-,-,TRBJ1-5,CASGLVEDQPQHF,TGTGCTAGTGGTTTGGTGGAGGACCAGCCCCAGCATTTT
TRBV30,TRBD1,-,TRBJ2-4,CAWRGTAAKNIQYF,TGTGCCTGGAGGGGGACAGCAGCCAAAAACATTCAGTACTTC
TRBV6-5,-,-,TRBJ2-1,CASSYNNQQFF,TGTGCCAGCAGTTATAACAATCAGCAGTTCTTC
TRBV11-2,TRBD2,-,TRBJ2-1,CASSFTSGRYNEQFF,TGTGCCAGCAGTTTTACTAGCGGGAGGTACAATGAGCAGTTCTTC
TRBV7-2,TRBD1,-,TRBJ1-5,CASSLVRGGRQPQHF,TGTGCCAGCAGCTTAGTCAGGGGGGGTCGACAGCCCCAGCATTTT
TRBV15,-,-,TRBJ2-3,CATSRVERGKFSSTDTQYF,TGTGCCACCAGCAGAGTCGAGAGGGGAAAATTCTCTAGCACAGATACGCAGTATTTT
TRBV25-1,TRBD1,-,TRBJ2-3,CASQEGASTDTQYF,TGTGCCAGCCAAGAGGGGGCTAGCACAGATACGCAGTATTTT
TRBV6-1,-,once,TRBJ1-2,CASSEASKGHGYTF,TGTGCCAGCAGTGAGGCCAGCAAGGGCCATGGCTACACCTTC
TRBV30,-,-,TRBJ1-4,CAWTRGSGFNEKLFF,TGTGCCTGGACCAGGGGTAGCGGATTTAATGAAAAACTGTTTTTT
TRBV11-2,TRBD1,-,TRBJ2-7,CASSFGTGASYEQYF,TGTGCCAGCAGCTTCGGGACAGGAGCCTCCTACGAGCAGTACTTC
TRBV9,-,-,TRBJ2-1,CASSVENGGLGYEQFF,TGTGCCAGCAGCGTAGAGAACGGTGGACTGGGCTATGAGCAGTTCTTC
TRBV4-2,-,-,TRBJ2-7,CASSQDPGSNSYEQYF,TGTGCCAGCAGCCAAGATCCAGGATCAAACTCCTACGAGCAGTACTTC
TRBV5-6,TRBD1,-,TRBJ2-7,CASSPLDRGSEEQYF,TGTGCCAGCAGCCCCCTGGACAGGGGGAGCGAAGAGCAGTACTTC
TRBV4-1,-,-,TRBJ2-7,CASSQATGEQYF,TGCGCCAGCAGCCAGGCAACAGGGGAGCAGTACTTC